This is a list of T cell receptor beta chains from one sample in a study of cytomegalovirus exposure and HLA in healthy donors. Sequencing was performed with immunoSEQ multiplex PCR; in TCRdb, only in-frame clones are kept and a portion is missing. Altogether around 130,000 clones are present, roughly 80% being singletons, with the ten largest covering around 3.3%. Sequenced sample: PBMCs. The receptors shown here come from a male donor in good health and CMV-seronegative. Both conserved end residues are part of each CDR3. The D gene is left open where the match is weak. Where a row states a size, it is once, few, many or the class of an expanded clone; other rows omit it.

>once|.|TRBV30|TRBJ2-7
TGTGCCTGGAAAAAGAAGACAGCCTACGAGCAGTACTTC
CAWKKKTAYEQYF
>.|.|TRBV10-2|TRBJ1-6
TGCGCCAGCCTGCCGGGAAGGGATTCACCCCTCCACTTT
CASLPGRDSPLHF
>few|TRBD2|TRBV6-1|TRBJ2-1
TGTGCCAGCAGTAGAACTAGCGGGGCTTACAATGAGCAGTTCTTC
CASSRTSGAYNEQFF
>.|.|TRBV7-9|TRBJ1-6
TGTGCCAGCAGTATTAATAATTCACCCCTCCACTTT
CASSINNSPLHF
>.|TRBD1|TRBV18|TRBJ2-7
TGTGCCAGCTCACCACCCGGGACAGGGTACGAGCAGTACTTC
CASSPPGTGYEQYF
>.|.|TRBV18|TRBJ2-4
TGTGCCAGCTCACCAACCCCCACTTCTACGGGAAAAAACATTCAGTACTTC
CASSPTPTSTGKNIQYF
>few|.|TRBV7-9|TRBJ2-1
TGTGCCAGCAGCATCCCGACAGGCCGAGGATTACCTGAGCAGTTCTTC
CASSIPTGRGLPEQFF
>few|.|TRBV7-2|TRBJ1-5
TGTGCCAGCAGCCCGAGTTTAAATCAGCCCCAGCATTTT
CASSPSLNQPQHF
>.|.|TRBV4-2|TRBJ2-1
TGTGCCAGCAGCCAAGAAATTAGGAGGGCTGATGAGCAGTTCTTC
CASSQEIRRADEQFF
>.|TRBD1|TRBV7-2|TRBJ2-3
TGTGCCAGCAGGGGCCGGGACAGCATCACGCAGTATTTT
CASRGRDSITQYF
>once|TRBD2|TRBV19|TRBJ2-7
TGTGCCAGTAGTTCTAGCGGAACGTCCTACGAGCAGTACTTC
CASSSSGTSYEQYF
>.|.|TRBV11-2|TRBJ1-3
TGTGCCAGCAGCTTAGGAGGACAAGTAAGAAACACCATATATTTT
CASSLGGQVRNTIYF
>once|.|TRBV30|TRBJ1-1
TGTGCCTGGACGCGAAACACTGAAGCTTTCTTT
CAWTRNTEAFF
>.|TRBD2|TRBV6-1|TRBJ2-3
TGTGCCAGCATATCTAGCGGGGGGCCGGGGACGCAGTATTTT
CASISSGGPGTQYF
>once|TRBD1|TRBV15|TRBJ2-7
TGTGCCACCAGCAGGCGGACAGGGGTTAAAGACGAGCAGTACTTC
CATSRRTGVKDEQYF
>.|.|TRBV7-2|TRBJ2-7
TGTGCCAGCAGCCGACAGGACCAGGACGATCACTACTTC
CASSRQDQDDHYF
>.|TRBD1|TRBV19|TRBJ1-1
TGTGCCAGTATTAACGGCCGGGACAGGGGCACTGAAGCTTTCTTT
CASINGRDRGTEAFF
>.|.|TRBV7-9|TRBJ1-4
TGTGCCAGCAGCCCTGGGGGGGGTACAACTAATGAAAAACTGTTTTTT
CASSPGGGTTNEKLFF
>.|TRBD1|TRBV27|TRBJ1-1
TGTGCCAGCAGTGACAGGGGGCGTGTGAACACTGAAGCTTTCTTT
CASSDRGRVNTEAFF
>few|.|TRBV10-3|TRBJ1-2
TGTGCCATCAGTGAAGGGACTTCTCAGGATGGCTACACCTTC
CAISEGTSQDGYTF
>few|TRBD1|TRBV28|TRBJ2-1
TGTGCCAGCAGTTTCCGGGACAGGGAGCAGTTCTTC
CASSFRDREQFF
>.|TRBD1|TRBV20-1|TRBJ2-7
TGCAGTGCTGCACAGGGGGACGAGCAGTACTTC
CSAAQGDEQYF
>.|.|TRBV5-1|TRBJ1-1
TGCGCCAGCAGCCCAGGACATTCCACTGAAGCTTTCTTT
CASSPGHSTEAFF
>.|.|TRBV19|TRBJ1-4
TGTGCCAGTAGTACTCAGGGTAATGAAAAACTGTTTTTT
CASSTQGNEKLFF
>.|TRBD1|TRBV5-4|TRBJ1-1
TGTGCCAGCAGCTTAGGGTGGGGGACAGGGGGGGCAGGTTATGAAGCTTTCTTT
CASSLGWGTGGAGYEAFF
>once|TRBD2|TRBV7-9|TRBJ2-2
TGTGCCAGCAGCTTAGGTCGGACTAGCGGCACCGGGGAGCTGTTTTTT
CASSLGRTSGTGELFF
>.|.|TRBV2|TRBJ1-5
TGTGCCAGTAGGACAGATAGCAATCAGCCCCAGCATTTT
CASRTDSNQPQHF
>few|.|TRBV29-1|TRBJ2-6
TGCAGCGCTCGGGACACCTCTGGGGCCAACGTCCTGACTTTC
CSARDTSGANVLTF
>.|.|TRBV7-3|TRBJ1-5
TGTGCCAGCGGGGGGGGACCCGACCAGCCCCAGCATTTT
CASGGGPDQPQHF
>.|TRBD1|TRBV7-8|TRBJ2-5
TGTGCCAGCAGCTCTATACAGGGGAGAGAGACCCAGTACTTC
CASSSIQGRETQYF
>.|.|TRBV28|TRBJ1-4
TGTGCCAGCAGCAAACAGGGCCTGAATGAAAAACTGTTTTTT
CASSKQGLNEKLFF
>.|TRBD1|TRBV10-1|TRBJ2-1
TGCGCCAGCACAGGGACAGCCCTTACAGTTCGGGGGTTCTTC
CASTGTALTVRGFF
>once|TRBD1|TRBV5-4|TRBJ2-4
TGTGCCAGCAGCTTGCATAGGGGGCAGGTAAACAGTCAGTACTTC
CASSLHRGQVNSQYF
>.|TRBD1|TRBV9|TRBJ2-2
TGTGCCAGCAGCGTTGGGACAGGGGACACCGGGGAGCTGTTTTTT
CASSVGTGDTGELFF
>.|TRBD2|TRBV5-1|TRBJ2-1
TGCGCCAGCAGCCAACCGTCTGGGACTAGCGGGGGGACCTACAATGAGCAGTTCTTC
CASSQPSGTSGGTYNEQFF
>.|.|TRBV4-1|TRBJ1-2
TGCGCCAGCAGCCAAGACGTCGCGACAAAACATTCTTATGGCTACACCTTC
CASSQDVATKHSYGYTF
>.|.|TRBV7-6|TRBJ2-7
TGTGCCAGCAGCGAGGGCTTGGAGCAGTACTTC
CASSEGLEQYF
>.|TRBD1|TRBV6-4|TRBJ1-4
TGTGCCAGCAGTCAGGGGGTTGATAATGAAAAACTGTTTTTT
CASSQGVDNEKLFF
>.|TRBD1|TRBV19|TRBJ2-7
TGTGCCAGTAGACCTCGACAGGGGGTCTCCTACGAGCAGTACTTC
CASRPRQGVSYEQYF
>once|.|TRBV9|TRBJ1-4
TGTGCCAGCAGCGTAGGGGGCACTAATGAAAAACTGTTTTTT
CASSVGGTNEKLFF
>.|TRBD2|TRBV2|TRBJ2-2
TGTGCCAGCAGTACAGCGACTAGCGGGAGGGCCCGAAACACCGGGGAGCTGTTTTTT
CASSTATSGRARNTGELFF
>.|.|TRBV19|TRBJ1-1
TGTGCCAGTACGTTTTCCTGGAACACTGAAGCTTTCTTT
CASTFSWNTEAFF
>.|.|TRBV14|TRBJ2-5
TGTGCCAGCAGCCAAGTCTCAGTAGCAGAGACCCAGTACTTC
CASSQVSVAETQYF